The entry below gives a single TCR beta chain sequence along with its context. The CDR3 spans 17 residues. V dropped 2 bases and J dropped 3; count of bases not matched to a gene: 8. Germline V gene data show CDR1 as MDHEN and CDR2 as SYDVKM. Assay: immunoSEQ multiplex PCR; the TCRdb copy retains only in-frame clones and omits some. The profile shows tens of thousands of clones, approximately 80% of them singletons. The data derive from a study of blood T cell repertoires in COVID-19. Turning to the study itself: Sites in the United States, Italy and Spain provided acute and convalescent COVID-19 samples.

The chain employs TRBV28 and TRBJ1-4; TRBD1 matches 8 bases. The specimen sequenced was peripheral blood. This receptor was obtained from a man aged 80 or over with acute or convalescent COVID-19. The CDR3 sequence is CASSLRQGARANEKLFF. CDR3 nucleotide sequence: TGTGCCAGCAGTTTAAGGCAGGGGGCGCGGGCTAATGAAAAACTGTTTTTT.